The subject of this entry is one T cell receptor beta chain. What it recognizes is unknown. This sample stems from a study of response to subunit inactivated influenza vaccine. Study-wide results and limits: It was the authors' suggestion that each seasonal influenza vaccination recruits few new T cells.

Germline-derived CDR1 and CDR2 are MNHEY and SVGEGT. The ends were cut back, 5 bases at V and 5 bases at J, with 10 bases in the middle. The CDR3 is 12 amino acids. A single record per CDR3 protein comes from TCRdb applying MiXCR to the RT-PCR reads. The sample lists 650,000 or so distinct CDR3 sequences, 14% seen once, with roughly 7.2% in the top ten. The chain has TRBV6-2 or TRBV6-3 and TRBJ2-7; the D gene is possibly TRBD2 (7 bases). This specimen consisted of PBMCs from blood, obtained about 14 days before vaccination. This sequence originates from a middle-aged man who received an inactivated influenza vaccine. The CDR3 DNA reads as TGTGCCAGCAGTCGAGGGGGGGACGAGCAGTACTTC. It codes for CASSRGGDEQYF.